This entry is about one T cell receptor beta chain. Original data processing: Amplification of reference gene primers was used by the study to estimate nucleated cell counts. The assay was immunoSEQ multiplex PCR, and TCRdb's table has in-frame clones only and misses some. V, J and clone size reflect that table, while D and trimming were determined from the DNA. This repertoire shows 37,000 or so clones, approximately 84% found once; its top ten account for about 29%. CDR3 length: 15 residues. V gave up 4 bases and J gave up 3 bases, with 16 bases separating them. Germline CDR1 and CDR2: LGHDT and YNNKEL (reference sequence). The entry originates in a study of blood T cell repertoires in COVID-19.

This clonotype was sampled from a man older than 75 with active or convalescent COVID-19. The sample comprised peripheral blood. The chain couples TRBV3-1 (or the pseudogene TRBV3-2) to TRBJ2-7; the D gene is possibly TRBD2 (6 bases). The DNA of the CDR3 is TGTGCCAGCAGCCCTCACCGGGACTCTAGCTACGAGCAGTACTTC. This translates into CASSPHRDSSYEQYF.